The table lists the clone carrying this TCR beta chain with a count of one. Antigen: not known. These data are taken from a study of shared clonotypes between healthy human individuals. At the level of the study: The study drew on two women and a few men aged 18 to 49 as donors. Each donor had three CD4 naive, three CD4 memory, two CD8 naive and one CD8 memory plate. Study conclusions and caveats: Across a few donors, naive CD4 shared around 5%, naive CD8 more than 3%, memory CD4 over 2%, memory CD8 about 0.38%.

Profiled with immunoSEQ multiplex PCR; TCRdb holds only in-frame clones, not every one. The profile shows some 2.1 million clones, roughly 93% of them singletons. CD45RO-negative cells were positively selected for CCR7, leaving out terminally differentiated effector memory CD45RA+ cells. In germline, CDR1 is LNHDA, CDR2 SQIVND (reference sequence). CDR3 length: 18 residues. V was clipped by 5 bases and J by 1 base, with 24 bases between them. The gene calls are TRBV19 and TRBJ2-7; D may be TRBD1 (6 bases). This receptor was taken from a man between 18 and 29 years old in good health. Some clones in this sample may be carry-over from other donors' samples. Sequenced sample: naive CD8+ T cells from PBMCs. The CDR3 DNA reads as TGTGCCAGTAGTGCCTACGAAAATACAGGGTCTCAATCCTACGAGCAGTACTTC. It translates to CASSAYENTGSQSYEQYF.